These 25 T cell receptor beta chains were sequenced from one sample in a study of T-cell reconstitution after alpha-beta-depleted transplantation in children. The authors prepared the TCRbeta library with unique molecular identifiers. TCRdb reprocessed the PCR reads with MiXCR, giving one entry per CDR3 protein. The repertoire holds about 580,000 distinct CDR3 sequences, with 23% as singletons. The source material was PBMCs, mostly from graft donor cells, sampled 360 days after TCRalphabeta/CD19-depleted stem cell transplant. These receptors were obtained from a boy under three years old who had a stem cell transplant for acute myeloid leukemia, so the T cells may come from the graft donor.

V and J are TRBV20-1 and TRBJ2-5; D may be TRBD2 (6 bases). Trimming shortened V by 0 bases and J by 2 bases, and 16 bases separated the two germline ends. The CDR3 covers 16 residues. CDR1 and CDR2 (germline): DFQATT, SNEGSKA (reference sequence). For the CDR3, the DNA is TGCAGTGCTAGAGATGGGGTGGGGGGTTGGCAAGAGACCCAGTACTTC. This gives the protein CSARDGVGGWQETQYF.

In this sample, this clonotype turned up many times. The V gene is TRBV3-1, the J gene TRBJ2-1; TRBD1 or TRBD2 may be the D gene (6 bases each). Trimming removed 1 base from V and 9 bases from J, with 13 bases in between. CDR1 is LGHDT, CDR2 YNNKEL, per germline (reference sequence). The CDR3 is 14 residues long. CDR3 in amino acids: CASSQARGAGEQFF. The CDR3 bases are TGTGCCAGCAGCCAAGCTAGGGGGGCGGGTGAGCAGTTCTTC.

V gene TRBV5-1 combines with J gene TRBJ1-6; D is perhaps TRBD1 (5 bases). This CDR3 has 15 amino acids. Germline loops: CDR1 SGHRS, CDR2 YFSETQ. The V end lost 0 bases, the J end lost 8 bases, and 12 bases lay between the germline ends. This CDR3 is CASSLGSQGHSPLHF. The CDR3 nucleotides are TGCGCCAGCAGCTTGGGCTCCCAGGGACATTCACCCCTCCACTTT. Using reference TRBV5-1 and TRBJ1-6 for the parts outside the CDR3, the full variable domain is KAGVTQTPRYLIKTRGQQVTLSCSPISGHRSVSWYQQTPGQGLQFLFEYFSETQRNKGNFPGRFSGRQFSNSRSEMNVSTLELGDSALYLCASSLGSQGHSPLHFGNGTRLTVT.

This clonotype appeared a few times. The chain links TRBV18 to TRBJ1-1; D uncertain. CDR1 is KGHSH and CDR2 is LQKENI in the germline V gene. V was clipped by 2 bases and J by 1 base, with 11 bases between them. The CDR3 sequence is 15 residues long. Here the CDR3 DNA reads TGTGCCAGCTCACCATCCGGGCTGGAGAACACTGAAGCTTTCTTT. Its protein is CASSPSGLENTEAFF.

This clonotype was detected a few times. The chain carries TRBV4-1 and TRBJ2-1; 12 bases agree with TRBD2. This CDR3 is 18 amino acids long. Trimming cost V 1 base and J 10 bases; bases outside gene matches: 14. From germline, CDR1 is MGHRA and CDR2 YSYEKL. The CDR3 coding sequence is TGCGCCAGCAGCCAAGTGGCTAGCGGGGGGGCTTTGTCGGGAGAGCAGTTCTTC. This gives the protein CASSQVASGGALSGEQFF.

Comment on this clonotype: A much larger clone lies one base from this, so it may be a read error. The conserved phenylalanine or tryptophan is not found at the CDR3 terminus, so this likely reflects a read error. The gene calls are TRBV5-1 and TRBJ2-1; perhaps TRBD2 as D (6 bases). This CDR3 spans 14 amino acids. Germline CDR1 reads SGHRS; CDR2 reads YFSETQ. Trimming pared 3 bases from V and 1 base from J, leaving 8 bases between. The CDR3, as DNA: TGCGCCAGCAGCTCGGGGGTATCCTACAATGAGCAGTTCTGC. Translating gives CASSSGVSYNEQFC.

The gene calls are TRBV15 and TRBJ2-7; D is undetermined. Looked up from germline, CDR1 is LNHNV and CDR2 is YYDKDF (reference sequence). V lost 1 base, J lost 4 bases, and 14 bases lay in between. The CDR3 spans 15 residues. CDR3: CATSRGDGVLYEQYV. CDR3 DNA: TGTGCCACCAGCAGAGGTGATGGGGTACTTTACGAGCAGTACGTC.

This clonotype was seen ten or more times. The rearrangement links TRBV20-1 to TRBJ2-1; no clear D gene. This CDR3 has 15 residues. CDR1 and CDR2 from the germline V gene are DFQATT and SNEGSKA (reference sequence). V lost 0 bases to trimming and J lost 5 bases, with 14 bases between them. The CDR3 spells CSARDLLLSHNEQFF. The CDR3 bases are TGCAGTGCTAGAGATCTACTCCTAAGCCACAATGAGCAGTTCTTC.

This clonotype was picked up many times. V gene TRBV5-1 combines with J gene TRBJ2-7; 9 bases are shared with TRBD1. Germline V gene sequence: CDR1 SGHRS, CDR2 YFSETQ. J lost 3 bases, V lost 4 bases, and 5 bases had no gene match. The CDR3 runs to 14 residues. The CDR3 nucleotides are TGCGCCAGCAGCAGACGACAGGGGGTCTACGAGCAGTACTTC. This codes for CASSRRQGVYEQYF.

This clonotype occurred many times. V gene TRBV7-2 combines with J gene TRBJ1-5, with TRBD1 matching over 7 bases. J gave up 5 bases and V 5 bases, and 6 bases lay outside the gene matches. CDR3 length: 14 residues. CDR1 is SGHTA, CDR2 FQGNSA, per germline. CDR3 nucleotides: TGTGCCAGCAGCGTCCGGCAGGGGGATCAGCCCCAGCATTTT. Amino acid sequence: CASSVRQGDQPQHF.

This rearrangement joins TRBV20-1 to TRBJ2-2; maybe TRBD2 (6 bases). Looked up from germline, CDR1 is DFQATT and CDR2 is SNEGSKA (reference sequence). Deletions cut 6 bases from V and 0 bases from J, with 11 bases between. This CDR3 contains 14 residues. The CDR3 spells CSAGGPTNTGELFF. CDR3 DNA: TGCAGTGCCGGGGGACCGACGAACACCGGGGAGCTGTTTTTT.

V is TRBV28 and J is TRBJ2-1; weak D call: TRBD1 (5 bases). Trimming cost V 4 bases and J 2 bases, with 18 bases left between them. The CDR3 is made up of 17 amino acids. The germline V gene encodes CDR1 MDHEN and CDR2 SYDVKM. The CDR3 loop is CASSYRGLVIPYNEQFF. CDR3 nucleotides: TGTGCCAGCAGTTATAGGGGCCTAGTAATACCCTACAATGAGCAGTTCTTC.

This clonotype has at least ten counts. The chain uses TRBV6-4 and TRBJ2-3; TRBD1 matches 12 bases. This CDR3 has 20 amino acids. Losses at the gene ends were 9 bases for V and 4 bases for J; bases not matched to a gene: 23. Germline CDR1 reads MRHNA; CDR2 reads SNTAGT. The CDR3: CASSGMGTGGLKGRADTQYF. CDR3 bases: TGTGCCAGTTCTGGGATGGGGACAGGGGGCCTTAAGGGTCGGGCAGATACGCAGTATTTT.

This clonotype was observed a handful of times. This chain connects TRBV5-1 to TRBJ2-1, with D unresolved. The V and J ends lost 1 base and 0 bases respectively, with 8 bases between them. This CDR3 has 15 residues. The V gene's germline CDR1 is SGHRS and CDR2 YFSETQ. CDR3 sequence: CASSLLVSSYNEQFF. The CDR3 DNA is TGCGCCAGCAGCTTGTTGGTTAGCTCCTACAATGAGCAGTTCTTC.

CDR3 protein: CATSDWNRGENEQFF. The DNA for the CDR3 is TGTGCCACCAGTGATTGGAACAGGGGGGAGAATGAGCAGTTCTTC. The rearrangement joins TRBV24-1 to TRBJ2-1; TRBD1 matches at 8 bases. J gave up 7 bases and V 2 bases, and 6 bases lay outside the gene matches. The CDR3 has 15 amino acids. Germline V lookup: CDR1 KGHDR, CDR2 SFDVKD.

The gene calls are TRBV12-3 or TRBV12-4 and TRBJ2-1; tentatively, D is TRBD2 (5 bases). Trimming removed 6 bases at V and 8 bases at J, with 14 bases between. The length of the CDR3 is 13 residues. DNA for the CDR3: TGTGCCAGCAGGGCTACAAAGGGAGATGAGCAGTTCTTC. Translating gives CASRATKGDEQFF.

J is TRBJ2-1 and V is TRBV20-1; D is undetermined. V was cut by 5 bases and J by 0 bases, with 11 bases left in between. The V gene's germline CDR1 is DFQATT and CDR2 SNEGSKA (reference sequence). There are 14 residues in the CDR3. The CDR3 spells CSAEKPGSYNEQFF. CDR3 coding DNA: TGCAGTGCTGAGAAACCCGGCTCCTACAATGAGCAGTTCTTC.

This clonotype was detected ten times or more. The chain couples TRBV7-9 to TRBJ1-2, with TRBD1 as a possible D gene (6 bases). The CDR3 totals 17 residues. V was trimmed by 5 bases and J by 0 bases, leaving 19 bases between them. Germline V CDR1 and CDR2: SEHNR, FQNEAQ (reference sequence). CDR3 nucleotide sequence: TGTGCCAGCAGCCCCCGGACAGCCCGAGGACCTAACTATGGCTACACCTTC. As protein: CASSPRTARGPNYGYTF.

This chain connects TRBV20-1 to TRBJ1-5, with no clear D. The V gene lost 0 bases and the J gene lost 0 bases, with 12 bases spanning the gap. This CDR3 spans 16 amino acids. The germline gives CDR1 DFQATT, CDR2 SNEGSKA (reference sequence). The CDR3 loop is CSARDSRRASNQPQHF. CDR3 DNA: TGCAGTGCTAGAGATAGCCGGCGTGCTAGCAATCAGCCCCAGCATTTT.

The rearrangement uses TRBV28 and TRBJ2-5; weak D call: TRBD1 (6 bases). Germline V lookup: CDR1 MDHEN, CDR2 SYDVKM. The V end was cut by 3 bases, the J end by 2 bases, with 25 bases between. The CDR3 is 19 amino acids. This CDR3 reads CASSFPLIGTPIPQETQYF. DNA of the CDR3: TGTGCCAGCAGTTTCCCCCTAATCGGGACACCTATTCCACAAGAGACCCAGTACTTC.

Worth noting for this clonotype: Relative to the germline gene, one junction end is altered; a read error may explain this. This chain's CDR3 is CASSLDRVYEQYF. In nucleotides, the CDR3 is TGTGCCAGCAGCTTGGACAGGGTCTACGAGCAGTACTTC. This rearrangement joins TRBV5-1 to TRBJ2-7, with TRBD1 matching over 8 bases. This CDR3 region has 13 residues. The germline V gene has CDR1 SGHRS and CDR2 YFSETQ.

The chain couples TRBV15 to TRBJ2-1; D remains unclear. Per the germline V gene, CDR1 is LNHNV and CDR2 is YYDKDF (reference sequence). V was shortened by 0 bases and J by 8 bases, with 17 bases between the two germline ends. The CDR3 covers 16 residues. CDR3 region: CATSRENGPVGYEQFF. The CDR3 bases are TGTGCCACCAGCAGAGAAAATGGCCCGGTAGGGTATGAGCAGTTCTTC.

A few counts support this clonotype. J is TRBJ2-7 and V is TRBV20-1; maybe TRBD1 (6 bases). V dropped 3 bases and J dropped 3 bases, with 15 bases sitting between them. This CDR3 is built from 14 residues. Germline CDR1 is DFQATT and CDR2 is SNEGSKA (reference sequence). CDR3 residues: CSARFRQGNYEQYF. For the CDR3, the DNA is TGCAGTGCTAGGTTTAGGCAGGGGAACTACGAGCAGTACTTC.

This clonotype appeared many times. This chain uses TRBV20-1 with TRBJ2-7; 10 bases line up with TRBD2. Per the germline V gene, CDR1 is DFQATT and CDR2 is SNEGSKA (reference sequence). V shed 4 bases, J shed 6 bases, and the junction held 6 bases outside the gene matches. CDR3 length equals 13 residues. The DNA for the CDR3 is TGCAGTGCTATTCTAGCGGGGGCTGTCGAGCAGTACGTC. Amino acid sequence: CSAILAGAVEQYV.

The rearrangement links TRBV4-3 to TRBJ1-3, with D possibly being TRBD1 (5 bases). With 2 bases removed from V and 8 bases from J, the gap between germline ends came to 7 bases. The CDR3 runs to 12 residues. CDR1 is LGHNA, CDR2 YSLEER, per germline. CDR3 sequence: CASSQIGDTIYF. DNA of the CDR3: TGCGCCAGCAGCCAAATAGGGGACACCATATATTTT.